The 18 T cell receptor beta chains below were found in one sample sequenced in a study of blood T cell repertoires in COVID-19 (dated by TCRdb to 2018 to 2021). Library creation used the immunoSEQ multiplex PCR assay. TCRdb took this table from immuneACCESS and kept in-frame rearrangements with V and J called. Such tables lack part of the clones; where checked against another copy, unresolved V genes explain under half of the gap, and the rest is unexplained. This sample has about 200,000 clones in its table, and about 85% of those were observed once. In total, the top ten clones hold less than 7% of the sample. The sequenced sample consisted of peripheral blood. The receptor set was obtained from a woman between 40 and 55 years old with COVID-19, enrolled during active disease.

The CDR3 sequence is CASSLDRGISPLHF. DNA for the CDR3: TGCGCCAGCAGCCTCGACAGGGGGATTTCACCCCTCCACTTT. This chain connects TRBV4-1 to TRBJ1-6; 9 bases agree with TRBD1. The germline V gene encodes CDR1 MGHRA and CDR2 YSYEKL. The V gene end was trimmed by 4 bases and the J gene end by 9 bases; junction bases not matched to a gene: 4. This CDR3 contains 14 residues.

This chain links TRBV9 with TRBJ1-6, with D possibly TRBD1 on 5 matching bases. V dropped 4 bases and J dropped 0 bases, with 11 bases sitting between them. Germline CDR1 reads SGDLS; CDR2 reads YYNGEE. The CDR3 length is 16 residues. CDR3 sequence: CASSNGGGSYNSPLHF. CDR3 nucleotides: TGTGCCAGCAGCAACGGGGGGGGCTCCTATAATTCACCCCTCCACTTT.

The V gene is TRBV6-5, the J gene TRBJ2-1, with a possible D match to TRBD2 (6 bases). Trimming took 2 bases from V and 1 from J, leaving 9 bases between them. Per germline, CDR1 MNHEY and CDR2 SVGAGI. This CDR3 has 15 amino acids. CDR3 amino acids: CASSYERESYNEQFF. CDR3 DNA: TGTGCCAGCAGTTACGAACGGGAGTCCTACAATGAGCAGTTCTTC.

This sequence joins TRBV11-2 and TRBJ2-2; 7 nucleotides align to TRBD2. This CDR3 has 16 residues. Germline-derived CDR1 and CDR2 are SGHAT and FQNNGV. V lost 2 bases and J lost 3; bases outside the gene matches: 6. Written as DNA, the CDR3 is TGTGCCAGCAGCTTATTTGGCGGGGGTTACACCGGGGAGCTGTTTTTT. Its translation: CASSLFGGGYTGELFF.

The CDR3 here is CASKDRSTDTQYF. CDR3 sequence (DNA): TGTGCCAGTAAAGACAGGAGCACAGATACGCAGTATTTT. This chain joins TRBV19 and TRBJ2-3; maybe TRBD1 (6 bases). Trimming took 7 bases from V and 0 from J, leaving 8 bases between them. Germline CDR1 reads LNHDA; CDR2 reads SQIVND (reference sequence). The CDR3 totals 13 residues.

The rearrangement uses TRBV28 and TRBJ1-4; 7 positions agree with TRBD1. Trimming removed 6 bases from V and 8 bases from J; junction bases left unmatched: 12. The CDR3 is 15 amino acids. Looked up from germline, CDR1 is MDHEN and CDR2 is SYDVKM. The CDR3 nucleotides are TGTGCCAGCAGCCCCTCCGGAACAGGGGAGGAAAAACTGTTTTTT. Encoded protein: CASSPSGTGEEKLFF.

The chain uses TRBV5-4 and TRBJ2-3, with 10 bases fitting TRBD2. The germline V gene has CDR1 SGHNT and CDR2 YYREEE (reference sequence). V dropped 4 bases and J dropped 5; count of bases not matched to a gene: 7. The CDR3 has 15 amino acids. CDR3 loop: CASSTKASGRDTQYF. The CDR3 nucleotides are TGTGCCAGCAGCACGAAGGCTAGCGGGAGAGATACGCAGTATTTT.

The chain employs TRBV5-1 and TRBJ1-2; the match to TRBD1 covers 9 bases. CDR1 is SGHRS and CDR2 is YFSETQ in the germline V gene. The CDR3 contains 13 residues. Losses at the gene ends were 4 bases for V and 7 bases for J; bases not matched to a gene: 5. The CDR3 spells CASSQGQGTGYTF. DNA for the CDR3: TGCGCCAGCAGCCAAGGACAGGGGACTGGCTACACCTTC.

This chain joins TRBV5-8 and TRBJ2-1; TRBD2 matches at 14 bases. The CDR3 covers 19 residues. Germline values: CDR1 SGHTS, CDR2 YDEGEE. The ends lost 2 bases at V and 4 bases at J; junction bases unmatched: 11. The CDR3 DNA reads TGTGCCAGCAGCTTAAGGCGGGGACTAGCGGGAGAAGGGTACAATGAGCAGTTCTTC. Its protein product is CASSLRRGLAGEGYNEQFF.

The chain couples TRBV11-3 to TRBJ2-5; the match to TRBD2 covers 9 bases. J gave up 1 base and V 8 bases, and 14 bases lay outside the gene matches. The CDR3 consists of 17 residues. The germline V gene encodes CDR1 SGHNT and CDR2 YENEEA. Written as DNA, the CDR3 is TGTGCCAGCTCTCGAGGGGGCGTAGCGGGGGCCCAAGAGACCCAGTACTTC. It encodes CASSRGGVAGAQETQYF.

The chain links TRBV10-1 to TRBJ2-5; TRBD2 might be the D (6 bases). The CDR3 has 14 residues. Between the trimmed V and J ends, which lost 0 bases and 5 bases, there was a span of 10 bases. Germline-derived CDR1 and CDR2 are WNHNN and SYGVQD (reference sequence). Here the CDR3 DNA reads TGCGCCAGCAGTGAGTCGTCTGGGAGGGAGACCCAGTACTTC. It yields the protein CASSESSGRETQYF.

This clone has a handful of counts. The chain employs TRBV25-1 and TRBJ1-1, with D unclear. With 7 bases removed from V and 12 bases from J, the gap between germline ends came to 21 bases. This CDR3 spans 13 amino acids. CDR1 and CDR2 from the germline V gene are MGHDK and SYGVNS. CDR3 residues: CASTRSGGRGSFF. The CDR3 DNA reads TGTGCCAGCACCAGATCCGGCGGAAGAGGATCTTTCTTT.

Note on this clone: The same CDR3 is also encoded by other DNA sequences in this sample. The chain has TRBV12-3 or TRBV12-4 and TRBJ1-2; TRBD1 agrees at 7 bases. The CDR3 runs 13 residues. V gave up 5 bases and J gave up 2 bases; unmatched junction bases: 2. CDR3 sequence reads: CASSLQGNYGYTF. CDR3 nucleotide sequence: TGTGCCAGCAGTCTACAGGGGAACTATGGCTACACCTTC.

The chain couples TRBV2 to TRBJ1-4; a possible D gene is TRBD1 (5 bases). CDR3 length equals 13 residues. Per germline, CDR1 SNHLY and CDR2 FYNNEI. V was clipped by 0 bases and J by 7 bases, with 6 bases between them. CDR3 sequence (DNA): TGTGCCAGCAGTGAAGCCAGGGCTGAAAAACTGTTTTTT. It translates to CASSEARAEKLFF.

This clone was seen more than once but under ten times. This chain's CDR3 is CASSDSAGGVDTQYF. Written as DNA, the CDR3 is TGTGCCAGCAGTGACTCCGCGGGAGGGGTAGATACGCAGTATTTT. The chain joins TRBV6-4 to TRBJ2-3, with 9 nucleotides matching TRBD2. Looked up from germline, CDR1 is MRHNA and CDR2 is SNTAGT. This CDR3 spans 15 amino acids. The V and J ends lost 0 bases and 5 bases, in that order; junction bases with no gene match: 3.

The V call is TRBV6-5, the J call TRBJ1-2, with D perhaps matching TRBD1 (6 bases). From germline, CDR1 is MNHEY and CDR2 SVGAGI. CDR3 size: 13 residues. V was pared by 7 bases and J by 3 bases, with 12 bases between. CDR3 sequence (DNA): TGTGCCAGCAAACAGGGTAGTGACTATGGCTACACCTTC. Protein: CASKQGSDYGYTF.

The J gene is TRBJ2-5, the V gene TRBV7-3; 9 nucleotides align to TRBD1. The CDR3 is 16 residues long. The V gene's germline CDR1 is SGHTA and CDR2 FQGTGA. V lost 2 bases, J lost 1 base, and 5 bases stayed unmatched. The CDR3: CASSLAGTGSQETQYF. The CDR3 DNA is TGTGCCAGCAGCTTAGCCGGGACAGGGTCCCAAGAGACCCAGTACTTC.

The table lists this clone with a few counts. The same CDR3 also results from other DNA sequences found in this sample. The chain combines TRBV5-5 with TRBJ1-6, with 7 bases that match TRBD1. V was clipped by 4 bases and J by 2 bases; unmatched bases: 3. Germline assignment: CDR1 SGHKS and CDR2 YYEKEE (reference sequence). The CDR3 spans 15 residues. CDR3 DNA: TGTGCCAGCAGCCGACAGGGCACCTATAATTCACCCCTCCACTTT. Amino acids: CASSRQGTYNSPLHF.